The rows below give T cell receptor beta chains drawn from one sample of a study of T cells in Graves' hyperthyroidism and ophthalmopathy. TCRdb independently ran MiXCR on the multiplex PCR reads; one entry per CDR3 protein. Of around 270,000 distinct CDR3 sequences in the sample, approximately 19% were seen once. The sequenced sample was blood. The receptors were gathered from a man aged 50-60 years with Graves' ophthalmopathy. CDR3s include the opening cysteine and the closing phenylalanine or tryptophan. Each record gives: D gene, V gene, clone size, J gene, CDR3 protein, CDR3 DNA. D genes are given only for firm matches. Size is omitted from some rows. Given values are once, few, many or a class for expanded clones.

D gene: .; V gene: TRBV12-3/TRBV12-4; clone size: .; J gene: TRBJ1-5; CDR3 protein: CASSSSSEGRNQPQHF; CDR3 DNA: TGTGCCAGCAGTTCCTCTTCGGAGGGACGAAATCAGCCCCAGCATTTT
D gene: .; V gene: TRBV18; clone size: .; J gene: TRBJ2-7; CDR3 protein: CASSPGIYEQYF; CDR3 DNA: TGTGCCAGCTCCCCCGGGATCTACGAGCAGTACTTC
D gene: TRBD1; V gene: TRBV6-1; clone size: many; J gene: TRBJ1-5; CDR3 protein: CASSLGQGKNSNQPQHF; CDR3 DNA: TGTGCCAGCAGTTTGGGACAGGGGAAGAATAGCAATCAGCCCCAGCATTTT
D gene: .; V gene: TRBV12-3/TRBV12-4; clone size: many; J gene: TRBJ2-1; CDR3 protein: CASSYSQGPNEQFF; CDR3 DNA: TGTGCCAGCAGTTACTCACAGGGACCCAATGAGCAGTTCTTC
D gene: .; V gene: TRBV27; clone size: few; J gene: TRBJ2-3; CDR3 protein: CASTDMSLTDTQYF; CDR3 DNA: TGTGCCAGCACAGACATGAGTCTCACAGATACGCAGTATTTT
D gene: TRBD2; V gene: TRBV27; clone size: many; J gene: TRBJ2-1; CDR3 protein: CASRLSGTSGNNEQFF; CDR3 DNA: TGTGCCAGCAGACTATCCGGGACTAGCGGTAACAATGAGCAGTTCTTC
D gene: .; V gene: TRBV18; clone size: many; J gene: TRBJ1-1; CDR3 protein: CASSPQMNTEAFF; CDR3 DNA: TGTGCCAGCTCACCACAGATGAACACTGAAGCTTTCTTT
D gene: .; V gene: TRBV28; clone size: many; J gene: TRBJ1-1; CDR3 protein: CASKRDLGGGTEAFF; CDR3 DNA: TGTGCCAGCAAGAGAGACCTAGGGGGTGGTACTGAAGCTTTCTTT
D gene: .; V gene: TRBV28; clone size: many; J gene: TRBJ1-2; CDR3 protein: CASSLIRGGWYGYTF; CDR3 DNA: TGTGCCAGCAGTTTAATCAGGGGCGGATGGTATGGCTACACCTTC
D gene: .; V gene: TRBV3-1; clone size: many; J gene: TRBJ2-6; CDR3 protein: CASSQNRAGNVLTF; CDR3 DNA: TGTGCCAGCAGCCAGAACAGGGCTGGAAACGTCCTGACTTTC
D gene: .; V gene: TRBV6-2/TRBV6-3; clone size: few; J gene: TRBJ1-2; CDR3 protein: CASSYSVAGFYGYTF; CDR3 DNA: TGTGCCAGCAGTTACTCAGTGGCAGGCTTCTATGGCTACACCTTC
D gene: .; V gene: TRBV3-1; clone size: few; J gene: TRBJ1-4; CDR3 protein: CASSRGLLNEKLFF; CDR3 DNA: TGTGCCAGCAGCCGGGGACTCCTTAATGAAAAACTGTTTTTT
D gene: .; V gene: TRBV6-5; clone size: .; J gene: TRBJ1-1; CDR3 protein: CASSFTSPGQGNEQYFGPGTEAFF; CDR3 DNA: .
D gene: TRBD1; V gene: TRBV20-1; clone size: many; J gene: TRBJ1-1; CDR3 protein: CSAPGQANTEAFF; CDR3 DNA: TGCAGTGCCCCCGGACAGGCGAACACTGAAGCTTTCTTT
D gene: .; V gene: TRBV28; clone size: many; J gene: TRBJ2-2; CDR3 protein: CASNSKPRTPIDTNTGELFF; CDR3 DNA: TGTGCCAGCAATTCTAAACCTAGGACACCTATAGACACGAACACCGGGGAGCTGTTTTTT